This T cell receptor beta chain was retrieved from a study of response to subunit inactivated influenza vaccine. This clonotype was seen only a few times. J lost 0 bases, V lost 3 bases, and 6 bases had no gene match. Germline V gene lookup returns CDR1 LGHNA and CDR2 YSLEER. The CDR3 sequence is 17 residues long. TCRdb analysed the RT-PCR reads with MiXCR anew, one entry per CDR3 protein. The table includes just under 550,000 distinct CDR3 sequences, roughly a quarter detected once. In addition, the sample was reused for a study of T cells expressing NK-cell markers. This second study notes: Beta-chain TCR cDNA was generated via 5'RACE template switching with UMIs.

The rearrangement uses TRBV4-3 and TRBJ2-1; 9 positions match TRBD2. The TCR was taken from a man in his fifties who received an inactivated influenza vaccine. The sequenced sample was CD4+ T cells sorted from PBMCs, obtained roughly 13 days after vaccination. CDR3 in DNA: TGCGCCAGCAGCCAGCGACTAGCGGTGAGCTCCTACAATGAGCAGTTCTTC. Protein product: CASSQRLAVSSYNEQFF.